This T cell receptor beta chain was sequenced for a study of T cell responses to AZD1222 COVID-19 vaccine. The method was immunoSEQ multiplex PCR; TCRdb's version includes in-frame clones alone and lacks a portion of them. Of over 60,000 clones in the sample, more than 75% were seen once. Germline V gives CDR1 MNHEY, CDR2 SVGAGI. The CDR3 totals 14 residues. Losses at the gene ends were 9 bases for V and 4 bases for J; bases not matched to a gene: 8. Turning to this clone: Its cognate antigen is unknown.

Overall study results and limits: Baseline serology detected seropositivity in only 6 or 7 AZD1222 recipients. Recipients of two AZD1222 doses showed rising Spike-specific TCR breadth and depth. Clonal diversity was possibly underestimated, and white British individuals and females predominated among donors. As reported, nearly half of all spike-specific TCRs target variant regions that are unmutated.

The chain carries TRBV6-5 and TRBJ2-3; TRBD2 matches 9 bases. The material sequenced was peripheral blood, taken 28 days after the second dose of the MenACWY control vaccine. This sequence was found in an adult who received the MenACWY meningococcal vaccine as a control. CDR3 DNA sequence: TGTGCCAGTCTTAGCGGGAGAAACGCAGATACGCAGTATTTT. Translation: CASLSGRNADTQYF.